This entry is about one T cell receptor (beta chain). The data originate from a study of blood T cell repertoires in COVID-19. The germline V gene has CDR1 SEHNR and CDR2 FQNEAQ (reference sequence). Deletions cut 5 bases from V and 0 bases from J, with 9 bases between. The CDR3 is made up of 14 amino acids. In the original processing: Reference gene primer amplification gave estimated nucleated cell counts. Sequencing used immunoSEQ multiplex PCR; TCRdb keeps in-frame clones, though not all of them. For V, J and clone size, that table is used; D and trimming come from the DNA. The profile covers roughly 100,000 clones, with 80% to 90% appearing a single time and 4% to 6% taken by the ten largest.

The TCR comes from an elderly man with COVID-19, enrolled during active disease. J is TRBJ2-3 and V is TRBV7-9; TRBD2 might be the D (6 bases). The sample was peripheral blood. The CDR3 here is CASSRERSTDTQYF. The CDR3 DNA follows: TGTGCCAGCAGCCGGGAGAGGAGCACAGATACGCAGTATTTT.